This T cell receptor (beta chain) was identified during a study of glioma-infiltrating T cells after dendritic cell vaccination. Points from the study as a whole: Complete blood and tumor specimen sets were limited to few patients.

Germline V lookup: CDR1 MDHEN, CDR2 SYDVKM. This CDR3 has 18 amino acids. V was trimmed by 6 bases and J by 0 bases, leaving 21 bases between them. On this clone itself: Its specificity is not known.

Amplification used 60 V beta primers and 13 J beta primers. Sequencing was performed with immunoSEQ multiplex PCR; in TCRdb, only in-frame clones are kept and a portion is missing. This sample yields some 70,000 clones, of which roughly 80% are seen a single time; about 8.9% belongs to the top ten. This receptor was identified in a human donor with glioblastoma. The rearrangement links TRBV28 to TRBJ2-1, with a possible D match to TRBD2 (6 bases). This specimen was blood, taken before dendritic cell vaccination. The CDR3 nucleotides are TGTGCCAGCAGCCTATTATCCTCTGCCGGGGGCTCCTACAATGAGCAGTTCTTC. This encodes CASSLLSSAGGSYNEQFF.